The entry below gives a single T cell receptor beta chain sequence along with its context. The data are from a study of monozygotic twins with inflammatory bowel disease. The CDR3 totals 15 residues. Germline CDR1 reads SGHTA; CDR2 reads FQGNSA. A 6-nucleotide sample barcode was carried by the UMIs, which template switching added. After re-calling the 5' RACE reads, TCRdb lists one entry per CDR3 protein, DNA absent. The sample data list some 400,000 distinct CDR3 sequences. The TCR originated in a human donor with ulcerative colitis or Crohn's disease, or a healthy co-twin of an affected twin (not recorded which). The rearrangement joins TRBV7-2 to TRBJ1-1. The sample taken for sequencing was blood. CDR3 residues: CASSPQGGLNTEAFF.